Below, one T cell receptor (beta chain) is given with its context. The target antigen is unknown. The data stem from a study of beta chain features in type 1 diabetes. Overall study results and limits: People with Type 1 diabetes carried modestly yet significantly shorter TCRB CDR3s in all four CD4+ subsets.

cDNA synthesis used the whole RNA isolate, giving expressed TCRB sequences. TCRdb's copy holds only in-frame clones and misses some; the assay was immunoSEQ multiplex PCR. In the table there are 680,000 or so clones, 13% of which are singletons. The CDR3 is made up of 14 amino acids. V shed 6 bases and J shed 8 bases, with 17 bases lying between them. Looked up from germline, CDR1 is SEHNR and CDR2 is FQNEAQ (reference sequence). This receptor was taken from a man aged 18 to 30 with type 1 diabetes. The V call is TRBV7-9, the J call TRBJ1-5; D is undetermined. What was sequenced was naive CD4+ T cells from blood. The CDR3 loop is CASSPLGDVKPQHF. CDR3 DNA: TGTGCCAGCAGTCCTCTCGGGGATGTCAAGCCCCAGCATTTT.